This TCR beta chain was documented in a study of PD-1 blockade in classical Hodgkin lymphoma. About this clone: Its target is unknown.

Sequencing was performed with immunoSEQ multiplex PCR; in TCRdb, only in-frame clones are kept and a portion is missing. The sample holds tens of thousands of clones, more than 85% seen once. V gave up 5 bases and J gave up 2 bases, with 13 bases separating them. In germline, CDR1 is LNHNV, CDR2 YYDKDF (reference sequence). The CDR3 consists of 15 residues. Time point described: cycle 4 day 1 (C4D1), after around six weeks of nivolumab. Each of the patients experienced relapse following autologous stem cell transplantation, and their brentuximab vedotin exposure differed. Thawed PBMCs yielded CD4+ T cells through magnetic negative selection. Complete response, partial response or progressive disease was each patient's best response. Findings and caveats of the study: It was reported that newly diagnosed patients had less baseline TCR diversity than healthy donors. CD8+ TCR diversity did not rise significantly by C4D1, unlike CD4+.

This sequence joins TRBV15 and TRBJ1-5; D ambiguous. Sequencing was performed on CD4+ T cells from blood, taken before the fourth cycle of nivolumab. The sequence was collected from a human donor with classical Hodgkin lymphoma. The CDR3: CATSYLSGGNQPQHF. The DNA of the CDR3 is TGTGCCACCAGCTACCTCAGTGGTGGCAATCAGCCCCAGCATTTT.